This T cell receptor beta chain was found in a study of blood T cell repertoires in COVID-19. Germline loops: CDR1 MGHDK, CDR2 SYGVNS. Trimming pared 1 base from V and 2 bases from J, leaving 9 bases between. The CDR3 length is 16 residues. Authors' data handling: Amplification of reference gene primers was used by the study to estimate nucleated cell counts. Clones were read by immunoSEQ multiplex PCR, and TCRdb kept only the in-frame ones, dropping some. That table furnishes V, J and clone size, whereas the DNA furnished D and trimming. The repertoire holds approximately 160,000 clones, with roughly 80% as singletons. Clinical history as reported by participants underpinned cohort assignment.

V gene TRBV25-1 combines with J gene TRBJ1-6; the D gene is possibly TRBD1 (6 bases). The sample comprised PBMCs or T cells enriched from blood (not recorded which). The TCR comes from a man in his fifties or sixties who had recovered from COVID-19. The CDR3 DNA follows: TGTGCCAGCAGTGAATCACAGGGCGCCTATAATTCACCCCTCCACTTT. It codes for CASSESQGAYNSPLHF.